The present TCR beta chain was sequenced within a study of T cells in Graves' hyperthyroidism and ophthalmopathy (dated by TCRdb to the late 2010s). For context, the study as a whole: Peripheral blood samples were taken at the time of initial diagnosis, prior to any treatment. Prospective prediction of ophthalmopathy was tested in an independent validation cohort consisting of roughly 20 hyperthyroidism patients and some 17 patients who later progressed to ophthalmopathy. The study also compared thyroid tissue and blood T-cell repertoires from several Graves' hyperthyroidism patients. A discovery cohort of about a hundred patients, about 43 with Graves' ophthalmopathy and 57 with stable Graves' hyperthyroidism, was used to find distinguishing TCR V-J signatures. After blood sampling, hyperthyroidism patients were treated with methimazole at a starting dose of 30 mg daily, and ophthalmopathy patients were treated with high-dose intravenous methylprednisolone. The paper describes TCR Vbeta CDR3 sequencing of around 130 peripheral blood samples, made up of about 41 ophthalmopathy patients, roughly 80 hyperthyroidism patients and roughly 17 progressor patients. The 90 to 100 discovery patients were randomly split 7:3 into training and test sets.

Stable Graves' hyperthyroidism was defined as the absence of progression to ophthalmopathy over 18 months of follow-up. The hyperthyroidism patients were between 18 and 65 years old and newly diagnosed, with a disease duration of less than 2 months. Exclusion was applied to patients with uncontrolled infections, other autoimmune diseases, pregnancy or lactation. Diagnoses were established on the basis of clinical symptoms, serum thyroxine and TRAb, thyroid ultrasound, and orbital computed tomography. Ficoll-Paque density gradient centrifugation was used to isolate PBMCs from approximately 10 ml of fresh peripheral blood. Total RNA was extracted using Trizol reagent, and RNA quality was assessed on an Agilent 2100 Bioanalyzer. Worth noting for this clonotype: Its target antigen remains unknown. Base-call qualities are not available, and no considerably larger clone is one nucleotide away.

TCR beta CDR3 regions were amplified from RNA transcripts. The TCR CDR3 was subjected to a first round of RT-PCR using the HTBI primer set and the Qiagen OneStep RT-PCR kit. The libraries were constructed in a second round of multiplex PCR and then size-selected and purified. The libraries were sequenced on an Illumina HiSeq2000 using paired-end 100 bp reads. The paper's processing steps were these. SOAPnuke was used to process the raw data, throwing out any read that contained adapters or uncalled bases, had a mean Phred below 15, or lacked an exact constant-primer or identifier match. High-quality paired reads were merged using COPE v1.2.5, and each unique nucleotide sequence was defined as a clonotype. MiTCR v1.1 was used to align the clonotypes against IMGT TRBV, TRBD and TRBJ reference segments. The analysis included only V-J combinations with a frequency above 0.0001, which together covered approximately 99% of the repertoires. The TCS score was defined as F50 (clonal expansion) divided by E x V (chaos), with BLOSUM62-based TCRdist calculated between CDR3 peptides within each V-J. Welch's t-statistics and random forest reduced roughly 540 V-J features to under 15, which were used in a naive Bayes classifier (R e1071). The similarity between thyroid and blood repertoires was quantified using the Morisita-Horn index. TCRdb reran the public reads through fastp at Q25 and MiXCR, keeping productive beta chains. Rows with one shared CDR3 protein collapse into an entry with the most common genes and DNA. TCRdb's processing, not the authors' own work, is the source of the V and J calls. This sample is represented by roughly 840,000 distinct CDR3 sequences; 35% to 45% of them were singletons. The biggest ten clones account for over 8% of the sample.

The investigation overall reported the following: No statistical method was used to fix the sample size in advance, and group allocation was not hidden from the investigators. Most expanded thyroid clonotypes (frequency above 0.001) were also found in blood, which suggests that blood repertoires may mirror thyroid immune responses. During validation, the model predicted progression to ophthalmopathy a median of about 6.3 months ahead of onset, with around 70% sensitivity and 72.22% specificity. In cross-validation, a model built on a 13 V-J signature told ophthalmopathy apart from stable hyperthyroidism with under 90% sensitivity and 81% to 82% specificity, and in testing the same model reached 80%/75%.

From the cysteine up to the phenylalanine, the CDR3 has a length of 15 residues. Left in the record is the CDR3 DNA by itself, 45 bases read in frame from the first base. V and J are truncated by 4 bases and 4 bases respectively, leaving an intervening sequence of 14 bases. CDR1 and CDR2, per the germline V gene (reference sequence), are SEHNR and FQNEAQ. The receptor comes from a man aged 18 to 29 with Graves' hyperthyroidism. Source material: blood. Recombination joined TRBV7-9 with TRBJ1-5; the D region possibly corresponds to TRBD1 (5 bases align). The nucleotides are TGTGCCAGCAGCTCAGTCGCGGGGGGGAATCAGCCCCAGCATTTT. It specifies CASSSVAGGNQPQHF.